The entry that follows covers one TCR beta chain sequence. Its specificity is unknown. The sample originates from a study of Siglec-9 on CD8 T cells in melanoma. Study findings and constraints: Siglec-9 reportedly marks and regulates an effector memory CD8+ T-cell subset apparently accumulating in melanoma tumors.

Profiled with immunoSEQ multiplex PCR; TCRdb holds only in-frame clones, not every one. The table records 29,000 or so clones, about 80% of them present only once. The germline V gene has CDR1 SNHLY and CDR2 FYNNEI. The CDR3 totals 17 residues. The V gene lost 8 bases and the J gene lost 7 bases, with 27 bases spanning the gap. The chain recombines TRBV2 with TRBJ2-1; the D gene is possibly TRBD1 (5 bases). The sample was Siglec-9- CD8+ T cells sorted from blood. This receptor was identified in a human donor in good health. The CDR3 reads CASALLGGGASGNEQFF. The CDR3 region has the DNA TGTGCCAGCGCCTTACTGGGTGGTGGGGCATCAGGTAATGAGCAGTTCTTC.